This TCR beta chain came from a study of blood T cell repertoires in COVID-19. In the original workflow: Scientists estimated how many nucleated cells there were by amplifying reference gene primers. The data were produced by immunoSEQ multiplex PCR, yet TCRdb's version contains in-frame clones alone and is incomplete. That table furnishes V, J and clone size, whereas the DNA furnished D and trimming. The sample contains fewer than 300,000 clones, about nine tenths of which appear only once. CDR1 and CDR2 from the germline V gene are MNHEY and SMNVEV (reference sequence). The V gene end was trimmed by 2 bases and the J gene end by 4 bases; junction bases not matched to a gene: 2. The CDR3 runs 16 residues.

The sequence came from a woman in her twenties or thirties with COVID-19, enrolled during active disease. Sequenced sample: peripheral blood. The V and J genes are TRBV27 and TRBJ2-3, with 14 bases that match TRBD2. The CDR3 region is CASSLGTSGRSDTQYF. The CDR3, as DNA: TGTGCCAGCAGTTTAGGGACTAGCGGGAGATCAGATACGCAGTATTTT.